A single sample is the source of the 2 T cell receptor beta chains below, sequenced in a study of T cells in Graves' hyperthyroidism and ophthalmopathy. From RNA transcripts, TCR beta CDR3 regions were amplified. The TCR CDR3 first-round RT-PCR relied on the HTBI primer set. TCRdb fed the multiplex PCR reads into MiXCR, producing one record per CDR3 protein. The sample consists of approximately 360,000 distinct CDR3 sequences, 15% to 18% of them appearing once. Sequencing used blood. These receptors originate from a woman under 30 with Graves' hyperthyroidism that later progressed to Graves' ophthalmopathy.

This clonotype was seen many times. The gene calls are TRBV9 and TRBJ1-1; D is ambiguous. CDR1 and CDR2 from the germline V gene are SGDLS and YYNGEE. The V gene lost 0 bases and the J gene lost 5 bases, with 11 bases spanning the gap. The length of the CDR3 is 14 residues. The CDR3 spells CASSVGRRGTEAFF. CDR3 DNA: TGTGCCAGCAGCGTAGGACGCCGTGGGACTGAAGCTTTCTTT. The whole variable domain, remainder taken from reference TRBV9 and TRBJ1-1, is DSGVTQTPKHLITATGQRVTLRCSPRSGDLSVYWYQQSLDQGLQFLIQYYNGEERAKGNILERFSAQQFPDLHSELNLSSLELGDSALYFCASSVGRRGTEAFFGQGTRLTVV.

CDR3 residues: CATSEGGETQYF. CDR3 sequence (DNA): TGTGCCACCAGTGAAGGGGGGGAGACCCAGTACTTC. The genes are TRBV24-1 and TRBJ2-5, with D tentatively TRBD1 or TRBD2 (6 bases each). Germline loops: CDR1 KGHDR, CDR2 SFDVKD. The CDR3 contains 12 residues. V dropped 4 bases and J dropped 5 bases, with 7 bases sitting between them.